Reported below is one T cell receptor beta chain. Its antigen remains unidentified. This record comes from a study of PD-1 blockade in mismatch repair-deficient tumors. The wider study: Patients had approximately 13 mismatch repair-deficient cancer types, all previously treated and progressing.

Every patient had mismatch repair deficiency by PCR or immunohistochemistry. Three pembrolizumab responders had their TCRs sequenced. Study results and limitations: Tumor-resident clones, often undetectable pretreatment in blood, expanded then contracted after pembrolizumab.

With 1 base clipped from V and 5 bases from J, the junction kept 1 base outside the gene matches. The length of the CDR3 is 15 residues. Germline loops: CDR1 LNHDA, CDR2 SQIVND (reference sequence). The assay was immunoSEQ multiplex PCR, and TCRdb's table has in-frame clones only and misses some. The table has around 130,000 clones, 88% seen once. The V gene is TRBV19, the J gene TRBJ2-1; 11 bases line up with TRBD2. The receptor was derived from an adult with mismatch repair-deficient cancer. This material consisted of peripheral blood, taken 72 weeks after starting pembrolizumab. The CDR3 DNA sequence: TGTGCCAGTAGTATAGGACTAGCGGGAAACAATGAGCAGTTCTTC. It encodes CASSIGLAGNNEQFF.